This T cell receptor (beta chain) was obtained from a study of siplizumab effects on memory and regulatory T cells. In its sample, this clone was seen once. Germline V gene data show CDR1 as SGHRS and CDR2 as YFSETQ. V was clipped by 2 bases and J by 3 bases, with 9 bases between them. The CDR3 covers 13 residues. Libraries were prepared by immunoSEQ multiplex PCR; TCRdb keeps only in-frame clonotypes and omits some of them. The repertoire holds around 83,000 clones, with just under 90% as singletons. Sequenced material: CD4+ T cells sorted from blood. The receptor's source is a human donor in good health. The gene calls are TRBV5-1 and TRBJ2-7; D ambiguous. The DNA for the CDR3 is TGCGCCAGCAGCTTAGGACGGAGCTACGAGCAGTACTTC. Translating it yields CASSLGRSYEQYF.